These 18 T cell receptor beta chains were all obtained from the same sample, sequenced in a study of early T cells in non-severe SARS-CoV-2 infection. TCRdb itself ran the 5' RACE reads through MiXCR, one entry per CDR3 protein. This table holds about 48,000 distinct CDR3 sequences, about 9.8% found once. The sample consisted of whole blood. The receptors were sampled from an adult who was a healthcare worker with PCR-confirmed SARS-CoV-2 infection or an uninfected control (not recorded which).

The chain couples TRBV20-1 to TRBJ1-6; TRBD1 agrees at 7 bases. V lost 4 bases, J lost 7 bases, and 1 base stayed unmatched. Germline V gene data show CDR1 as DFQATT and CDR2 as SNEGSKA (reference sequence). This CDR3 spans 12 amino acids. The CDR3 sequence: CSAKQGNSPLHF. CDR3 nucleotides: TGCAGTGCTAAACAGGGGAATTCACCCCTCCACTTT.

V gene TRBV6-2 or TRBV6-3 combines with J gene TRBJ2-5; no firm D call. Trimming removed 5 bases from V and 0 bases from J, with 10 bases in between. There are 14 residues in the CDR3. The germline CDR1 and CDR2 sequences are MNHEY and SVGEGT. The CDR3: CASSRLGNQETQYF. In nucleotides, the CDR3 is TGTGCCAGCAGTAGACTTGGGAACCAAGAGACCCAGTACTTC.

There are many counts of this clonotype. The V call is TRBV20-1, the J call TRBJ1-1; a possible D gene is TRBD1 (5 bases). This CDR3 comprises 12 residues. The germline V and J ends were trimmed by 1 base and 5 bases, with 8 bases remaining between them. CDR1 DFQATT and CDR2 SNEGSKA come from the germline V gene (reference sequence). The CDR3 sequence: CSARGGKTEAFF. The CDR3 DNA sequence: TGCAGTGCTAGAGGGGGGAAAACTGAAGCTTTCTTT.

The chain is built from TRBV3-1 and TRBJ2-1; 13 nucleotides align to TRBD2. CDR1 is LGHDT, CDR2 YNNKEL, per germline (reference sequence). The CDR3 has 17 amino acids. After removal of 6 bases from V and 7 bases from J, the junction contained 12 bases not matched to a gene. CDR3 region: CASRHRPTSGRSNEQFF. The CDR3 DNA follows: TGTGCCAGCAGACACAGACCGACTAGCGGGAGGTCAAATGAGCAGTTCTTC.

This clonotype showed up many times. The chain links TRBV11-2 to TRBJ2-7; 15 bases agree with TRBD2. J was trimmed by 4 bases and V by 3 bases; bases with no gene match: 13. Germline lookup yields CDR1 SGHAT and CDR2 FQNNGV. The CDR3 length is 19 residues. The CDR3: CASSLGRTSGRALPYEQYF. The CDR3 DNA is TGTGCCAGCAGCTTGGGGCGGACTAGCGGGAGGGCTTTGCCTTACGAGCAGTACTTC. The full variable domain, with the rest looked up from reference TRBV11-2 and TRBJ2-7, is EAGVAQSPRYKIIEKRQSVAFWCNPISGHATLYWYQQILGQGPKLLIQFQNNGVVDDSQLPKDRFSAERLKGVDSTLKIQPAKLEDSAVYLCASSLGRTSGRALPYEQYFGPGTRLTVT.

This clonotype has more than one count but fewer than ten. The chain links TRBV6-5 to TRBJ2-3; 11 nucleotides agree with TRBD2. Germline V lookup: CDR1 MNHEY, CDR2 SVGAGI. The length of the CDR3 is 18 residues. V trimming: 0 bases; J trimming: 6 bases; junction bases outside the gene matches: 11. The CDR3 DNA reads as TGTGCCAGCAGTTACTCGCAACCGGGACTAGCGGAACAGGATACGCAGTATTTT. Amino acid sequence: CASSYSQPGLAEQDTQYF.

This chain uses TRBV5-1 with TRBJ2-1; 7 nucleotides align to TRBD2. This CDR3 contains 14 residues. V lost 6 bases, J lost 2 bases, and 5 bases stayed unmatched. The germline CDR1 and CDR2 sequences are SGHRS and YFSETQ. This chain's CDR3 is CASTPGGTYNEQFF. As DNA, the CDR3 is TGCGCCAGCACCCCGGGAGGAACCTACAATGAGCAGTTCTTC.

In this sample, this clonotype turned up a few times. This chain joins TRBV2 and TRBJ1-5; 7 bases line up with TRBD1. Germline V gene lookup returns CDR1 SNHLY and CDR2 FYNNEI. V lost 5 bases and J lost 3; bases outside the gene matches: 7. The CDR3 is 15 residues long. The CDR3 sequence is CASSFDGQDNQPQHF. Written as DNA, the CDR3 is TGTGCCAGCAGTTTTGACGGACAGGACAATCAGCCCCAGCATTTT.

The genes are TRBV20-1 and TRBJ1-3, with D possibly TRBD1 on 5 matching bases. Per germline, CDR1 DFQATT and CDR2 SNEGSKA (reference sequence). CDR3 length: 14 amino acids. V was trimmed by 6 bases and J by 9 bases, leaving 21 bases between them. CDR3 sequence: CSAEDTLKGGTIYF. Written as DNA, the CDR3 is TGCAGTGCCGAGGACACTTTGAAGGGTGGCACCATATATTTT.

CDR3 bases: TGTGCCAGCACCTCTTCCGGGGTAGGGAATCAGCCCCAGCATTTT. Amino acid sequence: CASTSSGVGNQPQHF. The chain recombines TRBV28 with TRBJ1-5; D is unclear. Germline CDR1 reads MDHEN; CDR2 reads SYDVKM. V lost 7 bases, J lost 4 bases, and 17 bases lay in between. The CDR3 runs 15 residues. Together with reference TRBV28 and TRBJ1-5, the CDR3 gives the full variable domain: DVKVTQSSRYLVKRTGEKVFLECVQDMDHENMFWYRQDPGLGLRLIYFSYDVKMKEKGDIPEGYSVSREKKERFSLILESASTNQTSMYLCASTSSGVGNQPQHFGDGTRLSIL.

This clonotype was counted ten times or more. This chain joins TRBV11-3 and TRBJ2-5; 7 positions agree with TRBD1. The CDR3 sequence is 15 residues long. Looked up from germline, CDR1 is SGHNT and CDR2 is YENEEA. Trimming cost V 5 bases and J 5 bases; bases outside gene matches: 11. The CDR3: CASSPGTATMETQYF. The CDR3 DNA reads TGTGCCAGCAGCCCAGGGACAGCCACTATGGAGACCCAGTACTTC.

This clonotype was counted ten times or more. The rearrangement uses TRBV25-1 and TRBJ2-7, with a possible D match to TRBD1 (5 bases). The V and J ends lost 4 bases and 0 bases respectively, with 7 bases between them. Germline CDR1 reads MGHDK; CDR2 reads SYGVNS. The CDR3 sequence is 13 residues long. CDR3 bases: TGTGCCAGCAGTGCTAGGGGCTCCTACGAGCAGTACTTC. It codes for CASSARGSYEQYF.

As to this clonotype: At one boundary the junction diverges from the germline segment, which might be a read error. CDR3 in amino acids: CASSQRLDERYF. The CDR3 bases are TGTGCCAGCAGCCAACGGTTGGACGAGCGGTACTTC. The chain carries TRBV7-9 and TRBJ2-7; D unclear. This CDR3 is 12 amino acids long. Germline V gene lookup returns CDR1 SEHNR and CDR2 FQNEAQ (reference sequence).

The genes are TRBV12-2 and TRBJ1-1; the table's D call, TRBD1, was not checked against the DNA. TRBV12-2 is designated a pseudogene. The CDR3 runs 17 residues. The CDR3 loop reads CASRLDRAPGPGTEAFF. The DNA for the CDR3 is TGTGCAAGTCGCTTGGACAGGGCGCCGGGGCCCGGCACTGAAGCTTTCTTT.

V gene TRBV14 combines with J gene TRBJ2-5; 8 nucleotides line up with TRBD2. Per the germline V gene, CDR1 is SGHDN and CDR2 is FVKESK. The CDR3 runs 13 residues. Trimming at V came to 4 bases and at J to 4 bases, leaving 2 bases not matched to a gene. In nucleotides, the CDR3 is TGTGCCAGCAGCCGTAGCGGGATAGAGACCCAGTACTTC. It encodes CASSRSGIETQYF.

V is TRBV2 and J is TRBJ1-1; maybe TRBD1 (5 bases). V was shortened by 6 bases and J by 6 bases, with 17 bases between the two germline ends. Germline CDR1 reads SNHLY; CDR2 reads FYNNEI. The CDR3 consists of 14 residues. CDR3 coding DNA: TGTGCCAGCAGCGCAGGGTATGGAGGGGCTGAAGCTTTCTTT. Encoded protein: CASSAGYGGAEAFF.

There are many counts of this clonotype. CDR3 nucleotide sequence: TGTGCCAGCAGGACTAGCGGGAGCTACAATGAGCAGTTCTTC. It codes for CASRTSGSYNEQFF. The rearrangement links TRBV27 to TRBJ2-1; 12 nucleotides match TRBD2. Germline V gene lookup returns CDR1 MNHEY and CDR2 SMNVEV (reference sequence). The CDR3 runs 14 residues. J lost 3 bases, V lost 6 bases, and 0 bases had no gene match.

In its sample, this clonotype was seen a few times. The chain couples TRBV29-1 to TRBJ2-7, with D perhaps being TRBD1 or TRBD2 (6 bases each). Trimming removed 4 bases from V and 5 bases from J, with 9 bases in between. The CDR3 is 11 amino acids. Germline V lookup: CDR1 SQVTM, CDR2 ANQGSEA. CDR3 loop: CSVVGGNEQYF. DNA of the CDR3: TGCAGCGTTGTGGGGGGCAACGAGCAGTACTTC.